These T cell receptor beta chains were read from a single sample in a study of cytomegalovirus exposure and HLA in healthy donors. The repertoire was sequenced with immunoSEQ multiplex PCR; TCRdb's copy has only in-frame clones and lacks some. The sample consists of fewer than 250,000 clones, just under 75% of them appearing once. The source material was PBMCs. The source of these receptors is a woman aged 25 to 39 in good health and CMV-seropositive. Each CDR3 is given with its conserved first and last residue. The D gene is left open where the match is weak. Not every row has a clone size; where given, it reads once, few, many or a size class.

cdr3_aa: CASSLEGTVTDTQYF
cdr3_nt: TGTGCCAGCAGCTTAGAAGGGACAGTGACAGATACGCAGTATTTT
clone_size: few
j_call: TRBJ2-3
d_call: TRBD1
v_call: TRBV11-2

cdr3_aa: CASSPTSEAYNEQFF
cdr3_nt: TGTGCCAGCAGCCCGACTAGCGAAGCCTACAATGAGCAGTTCTTC
clone_size: .
j_call: TRBJ2-1
d_call: TRBD2
v_call: TRBV6-5

cdr3_aa: CASSLGGDRTYEQYF
cdr3_nt: TGTGCCAGCAGCTTAGGTGGGGACAGGACCTACGAGCAGTACTTC
clone_size: .
j_call: TRBJ2-7
d_call: TRBD1
v_call: TRBV7-6

cdr3_aa: CASSPDGFEQYF
cdr3_nt: TGTGCCAGCAGCCCTGACGGGTTCGAGCAGTACTTC
clone_size: .
j_call: TRBJ2-7
d_call: .
v_call: TRBV7-9

cdr3_aa: CASSPRTSGNEQFF
cdr3_nt: TGTGCCAGCAGTCCGCGGACTAGCGGCAATGAGCAGTTCTTC
clone_size: .
j_call: TRBJ2-1
d_call: TRBD2
v_call: TRBV6-6

cdr3_aa: CASSFGGQANQPQHF
cdr3_nt: TGTGCCAGCAGTTTCGGCGGACAGGCCAATCAGCCCCAGCATTTT
clone_size: .
j_call: TRBJ1-5
d_call: TRBD1
v_call: TRBV27

cdr3_aa: CAISESTSGRTYNEQFF
cdr3_nt: TGTGCCATCAGTGAGTCGACTAGCGGGAGAACCTACAATGAGCAGTTCTTC
clone_size: .
j_call: TRBJ2-1
d_call: TRBD2
v_call: TRBV10-3

cdr3_aa: CASLGAVEAFF
cdr3_nt: TGTGCCAGCCTGGGGGCGGTTGAAGCTTTCTTT
clone_size: .
j_call: TRBJ1-1
d_call: .
v_call: TRBV28

cdr3_aa: CASSPGQSRETQYF
cdr3_nt: TGTGCCAGCAGTCCGGGACAGTCCAGGGAGACCCAGTACTTC
clone_size: .
j_call: TRBJ2-5
d_call: TRBD1
v_call: TRBV6-5

cdr3_aa: CASSTGQGARETQYF
cdr3_nt: TGTGCCAGCAGCACGGGACAGGGGGCAAGAGAGACCCAGTACTTC
clone_size: .
j_call: TRBJ2-5
d_call: TRBD1
v_call: TRBV5-4

cdr3_aa: CASSVAREIITEAFF
cdr3_nt: TGCGCCAGCAGCGTAGCGCGGGAAATTATCACTGAAGCTTTCTTT
clone_size: .
j_call: TRBJ1-1
d_call: .
v_call: TRBV10-2

cdr3_aa: CASSEWGTGQETQYF
cdr3_nt: TGTGCCAGCAGTGAATGGGGGACAGGTCAAGAGACCCAGTACTTC
clone_size: .
j_call: TRBJ2-5
d_call: TRBD1
v_call: TRBV2

cdr3_aa: CASSKTGAGQPQHF
cdr3_nt: TGTGCCAGCAGCAAGACAGGGGCGGGCCAGCCCCAGCATTTT
clone_size: .
j_call: TRBJ1-5
d_call: TRBD1
v_call: TRBV28

cdr3_aa: CASSYGGSGTYEQYF
cdr3_nt: TGTGCCAGCAGTTACGGAGGGAGTGGAACCTACGAGCAGTACTTC
clone_size: few
j_call: TRBJ2-7
d_call: .
v_call: TRBV6-5

cdr3_aa: CASSLADSGANVLTF
cdr3_nt: TGCGCCAGCAGCTTGGCGGACTCGGGGGCCAACGTCCTGACTTTC
clone_size: .
j_call: TRBJ2-6
d_call: .
v_call: TRBV5-1

cdr3_aa: CASSPPTDSSYEQYF
cdr3_nt: TGTGCCAGCTCCCCTCCTACAGACAGTTCCTACGAGCAGTACTTC
clone_size: .
j_call: TRBJ2-7
d_call: .
v_call: TRBV7-9

cdr3_aa: CASSSDRGRVDTQYF
cdr3_nt: TGTGCCAGCAGCTCCGATCGGGGGAGAGTGGATACGCAGTATTTT
clone_size: .
j_call: TRBJ2-3
d_call: .
v_call: TRBV11-2

cdr3_aa: CASSPTVLYEQYF
cdr3_nt: TGTGCCAGTAGTCCGACTGTCTTGTACGAGCAGTACTTC
clone_size: once
j_call: TRBJ2-7
d_call: .
v_call: TRBV19

cdr3_aa: CASSFLGDQGEQYF
cdr3_nt: TGTGCCAGCAGTTTTCTGGGGGATCAGGGGGAGCAGTACTTC
clone_size: .
j_call: TRBJ2-7
d_call: .
v_call: TRBV27

cdr3_aa: CASSPRTTLAGELFF
cdr3_nt: TGCGCCAGCAGCCCTCGGACTACCCTAGCCGGGGAGCTGTTTTTT
clone_size: .
j_call: TRBJ2-2
d_call: .
v_call: TRBV5-1

cdr3_aa: CASSKPTRYNEQFF
cdr3_nt: TGTGCCAGTAGTAAGCCGACTAGGTACAATGAGCAGTTCTTC
clone_size: .
j_call: TRBJ2-1
d_call: .
v_call: TRBV19

cdr3_aa: CASNRAGEGHEQYF
cdr3_nt: TGCGCCAGCAACAGAGCGGGAGAGGGCCACGAGCAGTACTTC
clone_size: few
j_call: TRBJ2-7
d_call: TRBD2
v_call: TRBV5-1

cdr3_aa: CASSPGETQYF
cdr3_nt: TGTGCCAGCTCACCCGGGGAGACCCAGTACTTC
clone_size: .
j_call: TRBJ2-5
d_call: .
v_call: TRBV18

cdr3_aa: CASSLRTANNSPLHF
cdr3_nt: TGTGCCAGCAGCCTCAGGACAGCTAATAATTCACCCCTCCACTTT
clone_size: .
j_call: TRBJ1-6
d_call: .
v_call: TRBV28

cdr3_aa: CSSSSSSYEQYF
cdr3_nt: TGTTCCAGCAGTTCCAGCTCCTACGAGCAGTACTTC
clone_size: .
j_call: TRBJ2-7
d_call: .
v_call: TRBV7-9

cdr3_aa: CASSIETGGQPQHF
cdr3_nt: TGTGCCAGTAGTATAGAAACAGGGGGACAGCCCCAGCATTTT
clone_size: .
j_call: TRBJ1-5
d_call: TRBD1
v_call: TRBV19

cdr3_aa: CASSESRGRTEAFF
cdr3_nt: TGTGCCAGCAGTGAATCCCGGGGAAGAACTGAAGCTTTCTTT
clone_size: .
j_call: TRBJ1-1
d_call: .
v_call: TRBV6-1

cdr3_aa: CASSSPGGGTHAYTQYF
cdr3_nt: TGTGCCAGCAGCTCCCCTGGCGGCGGGACCCATGCATATACGCAGTATTTT
clone_size: .
j_call: TRBJ2-3
d_call: .
v_call: TRBV11-2

cdr3_aa: CASSTRGGKNTEAFF
cdr3_nt: TGTGCCAGTAGTACCCGAGGGGGAAAGAACACTGAAGCTTTCTTT
clone_size: .
j_call: TRBJ1-1
d_call: .
v_call: TRBV19

cdr3_aa: CASSSTGGGYEQYF
cdr3_nt: TGTGCCAGCAGTAGCACAGGGGGCGGATACGAGCAGTACTTC
clone_size: once
j_call: TRBJ2-7
d_call: TRBD1
v_call: TRBV6-5

cdr3_aa: CASSAGTPGADTQYF
cdr3_nt: TGTGCCAGCAGCGCCGGGACGCCGGGGGCAGATACGCAGTATTTT
clone_size: .
j_call: TRBJ2-3
d_call: .
v_call: TRBV11-2

cdr3_aa: CASSLRTGGQPQHF
cdr3_nt: TGTGCCAGCAGTCTTCGGACAGGGGGTCAGCCCCAGCATTTT
clone_size: .
j_call: TRBJ1-5
d_call: TRBD1
v_call: TRBV6-1

cdr3_aa: CATSRDQMVAGVPYEQFF
cdr3_nt: TGTGCCACCAGCAGAGATCAGATGGTAGCGGGGGTGCCCTATGAGCAGTTCTTC
clone_size: .
j_call: TRBJ2-1
d_call: TRBD2
v_call: TRBV15

cdr3_aa: CASSKVKGLSYEQYF
cdr3_nt: TGTGCCAGCAGCAAAGTTAAGGGGCTAAGCTACGAGCAGTACTTC
clone_size: once
j_call: TRBJ2-7
d_call: .
v_call: TRBV21-1

cdr3_aa: CASSYRGGETQYF
cdr3_nt: TGTGCCAGCAGTTACCGGGGTGGCGAGACCCAGTACTTC
clone_size: .
j_call: TRBJ2-5
d_call: .
v_call: TRBV6-5

cdr3_aa: CATGSGHLGRNIQYF
cdr3_nt: TGTGCCACTGGATCCGGGCACCTCGGGAGAAACATTCAGTACTTC
clone_size: .
j_call: TRBJ2-4
d_call: .
v_call: TRBV6-1

cdr3_aa: CASSQGATSTDTQYF
cdr3_nt: TGTGCCAGCAGCCAGGGGGCGACTAGCACAGATACGCAGTATTTT
clone_size: .
j_call: TRBJ2-3
d_call: TRBD1
v_call: TRBV7-2

cdr3_aa: CASSLAGDYVREQFF
cdr3_nt: TGCGCCAGCAGCTTGGCAGGGGACTACGTGAGAGAGCAGTTCTTC
clone_size: .
j_call: TRBJ2-1
d_call: .
v_call: TRBV5-1

cdr3_aa: CSVEGSLMNTEAFF
cdr3_nt: TGCAGCGTTGAAGGAAGCCTCATGAACACTGAAGCTTTCTTT
clone_size: .
j_call: TRBJ1-1
d_call: .
v_call: TRBV29-1

cdr3_aa: CASSLDGTGAGNTIYF
cdr3_nt: TGCGCCAGCAGCTTGGATGGGACAGGGGCCGGAAACACCATATATTTT
clone_size: .
j_call: TRBJ1-3
d_call: TRBD1
v_call: TRBV5-1

cdr3_aa: CASSGPKTNRRGMGTQYF
cdr3_nt: TGTGCCAGCAGTGGCCCCAAGACGAATAGGCGCGGTATGGGTACGCAGTATTTT
clone_size: few
j_call: TRBJ2-3
d_call: .
v_call: TRBV25-1

cdr3_aa: CASSQGLGLAYEQYF
cdr3_nt: TGTGCCAGCAGCCAAGGGTTGGGACTCGCCTACGAGCAGTACTTC
clone_size: few
j_call: TRBJ2-7
d_call: .
v_call: TRBV14

cdr3_aa: CASSQDGSGSGNTIYF
cdr3_nt: TGTGCCAGCAGCCAAGATGGTTCAGGGTCTGGAAACACCATATATTTT
clone_size: .
j_call: TRBJ1-3
d_call: .
v_call: TRBV4-2

cdr3_aa: CASSLIGTPRSSGNTIYF
cdr3_nt: TGTGCCAGCAGTTTAATAGGGACACCTCGGAGCTCTGGAAACACCATATATTTT
clone_size: .
j_call: TRBJ1-3
d_call: .
v_call: TRBV28

cdr3_aa: CASSLGGQPQHF
cdr3_nt: TGTGCCAGCAGCTTAGGAGGTCAGCCCCAGCATTTT
clone_size: few
j_call: TRBJ1-5
d_call: .
v_call: TRBV7-9

cdr3_aa: CASRHGLAGDYDEQYF
cdr3_nt: TGCGCCAGCAGGCACGGACTAGCGGGAGACTACGACGAGCAGTACTTC
clone_size: .
j_call: TRBJ2-7
d_call: TRBD2
v_call: TRBV27

cdr3_aa: CASSLVQEATDTQYF
cdr3_nt: TGTGCCAGCAGCTTAGTCCAGGAGGCCACAGATACGCAGTATTTT
clone_size: .
j_call: TRBJ2-3
d_call: .
v_call: TRBV7-9

cdr3_aa: CASSLLAGDGANVLTF
cdr3_nt: TGTGCCAGCAGTCTGCTAGCGGGAGATGGGGCCAACGTCCTGACTTTC
clone_size: .
j_call: TRBJ2-6
d_call: TRBD2
v_call: TRBV28

cdr3_aa: CASRAGYYEQYF
cdr3_nt: TGTGCCAGCAGGGCGGGTTACTACGAGCAGTACTTC
clone_size: .
j_call: TRBJ2-7
d_call: .
v_call: TRBV2

cdr3_aa: CASSLMTGGGYTF
cdr3_nt: TGTGCCAGCAGTTTAATGACAGGGGGTGGCTACACCTTC
clone_size: once
j_call: TRBJ1-2
d_call: TRBD1
v_call: TRBV27

cdr3_aa: CASSPLEVSYNEQFF
cdr3_nt: TGTGCCAGCAGCCCCCTCGAGGTCTCCTACAATGAGCAGTTCTTC
clone_size: .
j_call: TRBJ2-1
d_call: .
v_call: TRBV14

cdr3_aa: CRVKSGATEAFF
cdr3_nt: TGCAGAGTAAAATCAGGGGCCACTGAAGCTTTCTTT
clone_size: .
j_call: TRBJ1-1
d_call: .
v_call: TRBV29-1

cdr3_aa: CASSEGQSNQPQHF
cdr3_nt: TGTGCCAGCAGCGAGGGACAGTCGAATCAGCCCCAGCATTTT
clone_size: .
j_call: TRBJ1-5
d_call: TRBD1
v_call: TRBV7-9

cdr3_aa: CASSPRGRDVTQYF
cdr3_nt: TGTGCCAGCAGCCCCAGAGGCAGGGATGTGACCCAGTACTTC
clone_size: .
j_call: TRBJ2-5
d_call: .
v_call: TRBV2